This T cell receptor beta chain was recorded in a study of T cell repertoires in cytomegalovirus infection. Study context: Both a matching HLA type and CMV infection were indicated by public TCR beta signatures.

Whole-study results and caveats: Pooled public TCR beta family frequency picked out CMV carriers with the relevant HLA. Ex vivo, HLA-C-restricted CMV-specific TCR beta clonotypes prevailed over the rest of the response.

Using its own MiXCR run on the reads, TCRdb lists one record per CDR3 protein. The table includes approximately 70,000 distinct CDR3 sequences, 22% detected once. This CDR3 has 16 residues. Germline V gene lookup returns CDR1 DFQATT and CDR2 SNEGSKA (reference sequence). V lost 3 bases to trimming and J lost 1 base, with 16 bases between them. Concerning this clonotype: Its specificity is unknown.

This rearrangement joins TRBV20-1 to TRBJ2-4; perhaps TRBD1 as D (5 bases). The receptor comes from a human donor in good health (CMV status not recorded). Some clones in this sample may be carry-over from other donors' samples. The sequencing input was PBMCs, sequenced either directly or after in vitro stimulation (not recorded which). The CDR3, as DNA: TGCAGTGCTAGCCAAAACAGGTTTGCGGCCAAAAACATTCAGTACTTC. Translating gives CSASQNRFAAKNIQYF.